This T cell receptor beta chain appears in the sequencing data of a study of CD8+ T cells in alopecia areata. This clone was detected only once. The antigen is unknown. Extraction and reverse transcription of RNA yielded cDNA as the sequencing template. Here immunoSEQ multiplex PCR was the method, and the copy in TCRdb shows in-frame clones only, minus some. The table lists approximately 210,000 clones, approximately 70% of them singletons. Whole-study findings and limits: It was observed that many expanded lesional clones persisted in scalp and blood during tofacitinib. Both scalp clonality and the expanded CD8+ clones among the top 100 showed a significant decrease with tofacitinib.

Regarding treatment: oral pan-JAK inhibitor, 5-10 mg twice daily. The CDR3 covers 14 residues. V was trimmed by 4 bases and J by 13 bases, leaving 22 bases between them. The V gene's germline CDR1 is LGHNA and CDR2 YSLEER. The chain couples TRBV4-3 to TRBJ1-1; possible D gene TRBD1, 6 bases. The sequenced sample was CD4+ T cells sorted from blood, obtained between weeks 43 and 45, from a patient treated with tofacitinib. The receptor comes from a human donor with alopecia areata. CDR3 nucleotide sequence: TGCGCCAGCAGCCCGTACGTAGGACAGCCGAACTTTTTCTTT. It codes for CASSPYVGQPNFFF.